These 12 T cell receptor beta chains were sequenced from one sample in a study of control samples from healthy donors and cancer patients. The method was immunoSEQ multiplex PCR; TCRdb's version includes in-frame clones alone and lacks a portion of them. The top ten hold 3% to 4% of the sample, which has roughly 30,000 clones, roughly 85% seen once. Sequencing was carried out using formalin-fixed, paraffin-embedded tissue. The receptors shown here come from a female donor with melanoma.

The CDR3 bases are TGTGCCAGCTCGAAGGGACAGGTGCACTACGAGCAGTACTTC. Encoded protein: CASSKGQVHYEQYF. V usage is TRBV6-5 and J usage is TRBJ2-7, with TRBD1 matching 8 bases. V shed 8 bases and J 3 bases; nucleotides not matched to a gene: 9. Germline V gene data show CDR1 as MNHEY and CDR2 as SVGAGI. This CDR3 contains 14 residues.

The chain employs TRBV5-1 and TRBJ2-7; the match to TRBD2 covers 8 bases. Germline V gene lookup returns CDR1 SGHRS and CDR2 YFSETQ. The CDR3 is made up of 14 amino acids. V gave up 4 bases and J gave up 3 bases; unmatched junction bases: 6. The CDR3 sequence: CASSTGTSGYEQYF. DNA of the CDR3: TGCGCCAGCAGCACCGGCACTAGCGGCTACGAGCAGTACTTC.

The genes are TRBV19 and TRBJ2-3, with TRBD1 as a possible D gene (7 bases). The germline V gene has CDR1 LNHDA and CDR2 SQIVND (reference sequence). The CDR3 spans 15 residues. The V end lost 6 bases, the J end lost 8 bases, and 21 bases lay between the germline ends. CDR3 DNA: TGTGCCAGTAGGCTAACAGGGGAGCGGGTACGTACGCAGTATTTT. Its protein product is CASRLTGERVRTQYF.

A single count supports this clone. The gene calls are TRBV10-2 and TRBJ1-3; D is undetermined. V was clipped by 5 bases and J by 1 base, with 9 bases between them. The length of the CDR3 is 14 residues. CDR1 is WSHSY and CDR2 is SAAADI in the germline V gene. The CDR3 loop is CASSPSRSGNTIYF. Written as DNA, the CDR3 is TGCGCCAGCAGTCCCTCGCGGTCTGGAAACACCATATATTTT.

The rearrangement joins TRBV11-2 to TRBJ1-1; weak D call: TRBD1 (5 bases). Germline CDR1 SGHAT, CDR2 FQNNGV. The CDR3 covers 14 residues. Trimming took 5 bases from V and 5 from J, leaving 15 bases between them. In DNA, the CDR3 is TGTGCCAGCAGCCAGGAAGGGGTCGGAACTGAAGCTTTCTTT. This sequence encodes CASSQEGVGTEAFF. The variable domain in full, with the rest retrieved from reference TRBV11-2 and TRBJ1-1, is EAGVAQSPRYKIIEKRQSVAFWCNPISGHATLYWYQQILGQGPKLLIQFQNNGVVDDSQLPKDRFSAERLKGVDSTLKIQPAKLEDSAVYLCASSQEGVGTEAFFGQGTRLTVV.

The V gene is TRBV19, the J gene TRBJ1-4; D gene uncertain. This CDR3 comprises 14 residues. CDR1 is LNHDA, CDR2 SQIVND, per germline (reference sequence). Trimming shortened V by 3 bases and J by 5 bases, and 10 bases separated the two germline ends. The CDR3 spells CASSIDGYNEKLFF. CDR3 sequence (DNA): TGTGCCAGTAGTATCGATGGATACAATGAAAAACTGTTTTTT.

J is TRBJ2-3 and V is TRBV25-1; 7 bases are shared with TRBD2. V trimming: 1 base; J trimming: 8 bases; junction bases outside the gene matches: 9. This CDR3 is built from 15 residues. The germline V gene encodes CDR1 MGHDK and CDR2 SYGVNS. In nucleotides, the CDR3 is TGTGCCAGCAGTGAATGGGGGGGGACCCGGAGTACGCAGTATTTT. This encodes CASSEWGGTRSTQYF.

The CDR3 coding sequence is TGTGCCACCCAAAACACCGGGGAGCTGTTTTTT. Its translation: CATQNTGELFF. The rearrangement joins TRBV19 to TRBJ2-2; D remains unclear. The CDR3 is made up of 11 amino acids. V was shortened by 10 bases and J by 2 bases, with 5 bases between the two germline ends. Germline V gene data show CDR1 as LNHDA and CDR2 as SQIVND (reference sequence).

This chain links TRBV11-1 with TRBJ1-2, with TRBD1 matching over 9 bases. Germline CDR1 is SGHAT and CDR2 is FQDESV (reference sequence). The CDR3 consists of 14 residues. V gave up 5 bases and J gave up 4 bases; unmatched junction bases: 5. The CDR3 protein is CASSHGTGIYGYTF. The CDR3 DNA follows: TGTGCCAGCAGCCACGGGACAGGGATCTATGGCTACACCTTC.

The gene calls are TRBV11-2 and TRBJ2-3; 15 bases are a match to TRBD2. The ends lost 8 bases at V and 4 bases at J; junction bases unmatched: 16. Germline V CDR1 and CDR2: SGHAT, FQNNGV. CDR3 size: 19 residues. CDR3 sequence reads: CASHPPGLAGGLVPDTQYF. The CDR3 region has the DNA TGTGCCAGCCACCCCCCGGGACTAGCGGGAGGCCTCGTCCCAGATACGCAGTATTTT.

This clone was seen once. The rearrangement uses TRBV5-8 and TRBJ2-5; no clear D. The germline V gene has CDR1 SGHTS and CDR2 YDEGEE. The CDR3 contains 15 residues. Trimming took off 0 bases at V and 2 bases at J, with 11 bases between the two ends. Written as DNA, the CDR3 is TGTGCCAGCAGCTTGGTCGGCACAGCTCAAGAGACCCAGTACTTC. Translation: CASSLVGTAQETQYF.

The chain uses TRBV5-5 and TRBJ1-2; D may be TRBD1 (5 bases). Germline V lookup: CDR1 SGHKS, CDR2 YYEKEE (reference sequence). Trimming shortened V by 4 bases and J by 5 bases, and 12 bases separated the two germline ends. CDR3 length: 13 residues. The DNA for the CDR3 is TGTGCCAGCAGCCCGATCGGGGGTTATGGCTACACCTTC. Translation: CASSPIGGYGYTF.